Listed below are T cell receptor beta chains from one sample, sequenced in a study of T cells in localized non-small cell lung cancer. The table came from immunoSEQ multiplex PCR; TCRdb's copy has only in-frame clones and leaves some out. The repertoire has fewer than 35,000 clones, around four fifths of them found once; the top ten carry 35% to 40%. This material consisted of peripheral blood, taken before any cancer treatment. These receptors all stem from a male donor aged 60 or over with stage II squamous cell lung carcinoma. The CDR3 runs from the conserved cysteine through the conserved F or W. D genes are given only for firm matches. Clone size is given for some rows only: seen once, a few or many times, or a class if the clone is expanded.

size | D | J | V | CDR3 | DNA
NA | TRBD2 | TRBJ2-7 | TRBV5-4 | CASSPRGTRSSYEQYF | TGTGCCAGCAGCCCGCGGGGGACTAGGAGCTCCTACGAGCAGTACTTC
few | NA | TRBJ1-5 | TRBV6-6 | CASTPASTNQPQHF | TGTGCCAGCACCCCCGCCAGCACCAATCAGCCCCAGCATTTT
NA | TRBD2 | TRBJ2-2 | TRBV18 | CASSRQGLAGIRTGELFF | TGTGCCAGCTCCCGGCAGGGACTAGCGGGAATACGGACCGGGGAGCTGTTTTTT
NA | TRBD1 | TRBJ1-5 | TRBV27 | CASMTGGGQPQHF | TGTGCCAGCATGACAGGGGGCGGTCAGCCCCAGCATTTT
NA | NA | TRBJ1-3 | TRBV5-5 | CASSPHSGNTIYF | TGTGCCAGCAGCCCCCATTCTGGAAACACCATATATTTT
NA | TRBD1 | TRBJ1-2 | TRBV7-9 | CASDSWDRDPIDYGYTF | TGTGCCAGCGATAGCTGGGACAGGGACCCTATCGACTATGGCTACACCTTC
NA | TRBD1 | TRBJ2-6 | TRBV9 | CASSERQGPSGANVLTF | TGTGCCAGCAGCGAGCGACAGGGCCCCTCTGGGGCCAACGTCCTGACTTTC
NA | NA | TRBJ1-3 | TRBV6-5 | CATAEAFRNTIYF | TGTGCCACCGCGGAGGCTTTTCGAAACACCATATATTTT
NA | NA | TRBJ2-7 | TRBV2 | CASSEETAFYEQYF | TGTGCCAGCAGTGAAGAGACAGCGTTCTACGAGCAGTACTTC
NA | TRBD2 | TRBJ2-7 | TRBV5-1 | CASSLRSAGVREQYF | TGCGCCAGCAGCCTAAGGAGTGCGGGGGTAAGGGAGCAGTACTTC
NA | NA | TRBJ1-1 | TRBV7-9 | CASSLTGGVTEAFF | TGTGCCAGCAGCCTGACTGGGGGGGTGACTGAAGCTTTCTTT
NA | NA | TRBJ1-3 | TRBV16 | CASSQNSGNTIYF | TGTGCCAGCAGCCAAAATTCGGGAAACACCATATATTTT
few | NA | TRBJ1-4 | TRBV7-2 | CASSLASGHNEKLFF | TGTGCCAGCAGCTTAGCTTCAGGACATAATGAAAAACTGTTTTTT
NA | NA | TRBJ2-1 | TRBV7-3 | CASSETNNEQFF | TGTGCCAGCAGCGAGACGAACAATGAGCAGTTCTTC
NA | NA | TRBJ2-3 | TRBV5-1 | CASSSQGPRTDTQYF | TGCGCCAGCAGCTCTCAGGGGCCCCGCACAGATACGCAGTATTTT
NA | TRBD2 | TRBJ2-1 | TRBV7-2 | CASSFHTGTSGNEQFF | TGTGCCAGCAGCTTTCACACCGGGACTAGCGGAAATGAGCAGTTCTTC
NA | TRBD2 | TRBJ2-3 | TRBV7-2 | CASSQTPPGGAFLDTQYF | TGTGCCAGCAGCCAAACACCCCCGGGAGGCGCGTTTTTAGATACGCAGTATTTT
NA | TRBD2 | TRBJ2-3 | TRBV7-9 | CASSSLAGHTDTQYF | TGTGCCAGCAGCTCGCTAGCGGGGCACACAGATACGCAGTATTTT
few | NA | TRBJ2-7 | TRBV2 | CASGADKGEQYF | TGTGCCAGCGGAGCTGATAAGGGCGAGCAGTACTTC
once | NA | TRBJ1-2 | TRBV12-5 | CASGFPSWAGYTF | TGTGCTAGTGGTTTTCCGTCGTGGGCGGGCTACACCTTC
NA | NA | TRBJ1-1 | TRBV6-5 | CASSLRWDTEAFF | TGTGCCAGCAGTTTAAGATGGGACACTGAAGCTTTCTTT
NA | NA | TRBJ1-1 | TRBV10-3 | CAISREGNTEAFF | TGTGCCATCAGCAGGGAGGGGAACACTGAAGCTTTCTTT
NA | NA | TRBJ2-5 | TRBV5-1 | CASSLGDQETQYF | TGCGCCAGCAGCCTGGGGGACCAAGAGACCCAGTACTTC
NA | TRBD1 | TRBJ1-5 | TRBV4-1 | CASSQEGQGRQPQHF | TGCGCCAGCAGCCAAGAGGGACAGGGTCGTCAGCCCCAGCATTTT
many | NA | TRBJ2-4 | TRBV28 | CASSLHRSKNIQYF | TGTGCCAGCAGTCTTCACAGATCCAAAAACATTCAGTACTTC
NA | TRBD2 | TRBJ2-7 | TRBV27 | CASSYGTSGRGGPPYEQYF | TGTGCCAGCAGTTACGGGACTAGCGGGAGAGGAGGGCCTCCCTACGAGCAGTACTTC
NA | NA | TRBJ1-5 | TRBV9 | CASSAGWGSNQPQHF | TGTGCCAGCAGCGCTGGCTGGGGCAGCAATCAGCCCCAGCATTTT
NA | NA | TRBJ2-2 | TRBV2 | CAGRDDTGELFF | TGTGCCGGCAGGGATGACACCGGGGAGCTGTTTTTT
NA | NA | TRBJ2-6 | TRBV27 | CASSLSMGGANVLTF | TGTGCCAGCAGTTTATCGATGGGGGGGGCCAACGTCCTGACTTTC
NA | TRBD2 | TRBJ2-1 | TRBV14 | CASSHSGRSNEQFF | TGTGCCAGCAGCCACAGCGGGAGGTCCAATGAGCAGTTCTTC
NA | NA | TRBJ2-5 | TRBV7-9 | CASSASGQGETQYF | TGTGCCAGCAGCGCCTCCGGGCAAGGGGAGACCCAGTACTTC
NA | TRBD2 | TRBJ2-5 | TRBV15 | CATSVGGIGKTQYF | TGTGCCACCAGCGTCGGGGGGATAGGAAAGACCCAGTACTTC
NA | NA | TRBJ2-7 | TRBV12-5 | CASATPYEQYF | TGTGCTAGTGCGACACCCTACGAGCAGTACTTC
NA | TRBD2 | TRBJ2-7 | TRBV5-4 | CATRTSGSYEQYF | TGTGCCACCCGGACTAGCGGGAGTTACGAGCAGTACTTC
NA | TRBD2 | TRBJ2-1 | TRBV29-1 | CSVGRGGGLNEQFF | TGCAGCGTTGGGCGCGGCGGGGGGCTTAATGAGCAGTTCTTC
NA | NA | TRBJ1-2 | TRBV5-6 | CASSRGTNYGYTF | TGTGCCAGCAGCCGGGGGACCAACTATGGCTACACCTTC
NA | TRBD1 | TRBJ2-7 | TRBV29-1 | CSAGTGVDEQYF | TGCAGCGCCGGGACAGGGGTGGACGAGCAGTACTTC
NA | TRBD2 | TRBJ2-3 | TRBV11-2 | CASSLASGSPQSTQYF | TGTGCCAGCAGCTTAGCCAGCGGGAGCCCCCAAAGTACGCAGTATTTT
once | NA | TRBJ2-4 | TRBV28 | CASEAGMGKNIQYF | TGTGCCAGCGAGGCGGGGATGGGCAAAAACATTCAGTACTTC
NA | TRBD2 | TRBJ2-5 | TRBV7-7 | CASSPEGLAGPETQYF | TGTGCTAGCAGCCCTGAGGGACTAGCGGGGCCAGAGACCCAGTACTTC
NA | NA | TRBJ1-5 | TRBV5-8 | CASSYMRGVSNQPQHF | TGTGCCAGCAGCTACATGAGGGGTGTTAGCAATCAGCCCCAGCATTTT
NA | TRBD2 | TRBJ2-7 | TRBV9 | CASSVAGLAGSYEQYF | TGTGCCAGCAGCGTAGCGGGACTAGCGGGAAGCTACGAGCAGTACTTC
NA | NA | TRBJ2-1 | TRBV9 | CASSTRTDYNDNEQFF | TGTGCCAGCAGCACCCGGACCGACTATAATGACAATGAGCAGTTCTTC
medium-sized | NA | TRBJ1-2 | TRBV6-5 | CASTLVGGNYGYTF | TGTGCCAGCACCTTAGTAGGGGGAAACTATGGCTACACCTTC
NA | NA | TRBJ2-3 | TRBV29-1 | CSVEQGGRDTQYF | TGCAGCGTTGAACAGGGAGGAAGGGATACGCAGTATTTT